These 12 T cell receptor beta chains came from one sample sequenced in a study of T cells in Graves' hyperthyroidism and ophthalmopathy. Template material for amplifying TCR beta CDR3 regions consisted of RNA transcripts. An initial round of RT-PCR targeting the TCR CDR3 relied on the HTBI primer set. TCRdb independently ran MiXCR on the multiplex PCR reads; one entry per CDR3 protein. The sample lists about 480,000 distinct CDR3 sequences, roughly an eighth occurring once. Sequencing input: blood. The receptors originated from a woman aged 18-29 years with Graves' hyperthyroidism.

The chain is built from TRBV11-2 and TRBJ2-3; TRBD2 matches at 13 bases. The V gene end was trimmed by 1 base and the J gene end by 3 bases; junction bases not matched to a gene: 4. CDR3 length: 17 amino acids. From germline, CDR1 is SGHAT and CDR2 FQNNGV. CDR3 in DNA: TGTGCCAGCAGCTTAGTGGGACTAGCGGGGAGGACAGATACGCAGTATTTT. It specifies CASSLVGLAGRTDTQYF.

At least ten counts were recorded for this clonotype. The rearrangement links TRBV4-1 to TRBJ1-1; 8 bases match TRBD1. Germline loops: CDR1 MGHRA, CDR2 YSYEKL. V was clipped by 8 bases and J by 5 bases; unmatched bases: 4. This CDR3 has 12 amino acids. CDR3 sequence reads: CASDRGGTEAFF. CDR3 bases: TGCGCCAGCGACAGGGGTGGGACTGAAGCTTTCTTT.

The sample holds many counts of this clonotype. This chain joins TRBV20-1 and TRBJ2-2; TRBD2 aligns across 8 bases. Per germline, CDR1 DFQATT and CDR2 SNEGSKA (reference sequence). This CDR3 contains 14 residues. The trim removed 4 bases at V and 4 bases at J, leaving 5 bases unmatched. The CDR3: CSATRTSITGELFF. In DNA, the CDR3 is TGCAGTGCTACTAGGACTAGCATCACCGGGGAGCTGTTTTTT.

This clonotype was detected only a few times. This chain uses TRBV24-1 with TRBJ1-2; D uncertain. Trimming pared 1 base from V and 7 bases from J, leaving 15 bases between. Looked up from germline, CDR1 is KGHDR and CDR2 is SFDVKD. CDR3 length: 15 residues. The CDR3 DNA reads TGTGCCACCAGTGATTTAGGACCTTGGAAGGGTGGCTACACCTTC. It encodes CATSDLGPWKGGYTF.

As to this clonotype: A much bigger clone sits one base away, suggesting this may be a read error. The J gene is TRBJ1-5, the V gene TRBV27; D gene uncertain. The CDR3 length is 13 residues. Germline V gives CDR1 MNHEY, CDR2 SMNVEV (reference sequence). Deletions cut 2 bases from V and 5 bases from J, with 7 bases between. The CDR3 DNA reads as TGTGCCAGCAGTTTAATAAATCATCAGCCCCAGCATTTT. This gives the protein CASSLINHQPQHF.

This clonotype was found once. The chain links TRBV30 to TRBJ1-1; 7 bases fit TRBD1. Trimming took 8 bases from V and 0 from J; bases not matched to a gene: 9. There are 14 residues in the CDR3. CDR1 and CDR2 (germline): GTSNPN, SVGIG (reference sequence). This CDR3 is CAGSTGRMNTEAFF. In DNA form, the CDR3 reads TGTGCCGGGTCGACAGGGCGGATGAACACTGAAGCTTTCTTT.

This clonotype turned up a few times. The chain carries TRBV14 and TRBJ1-1; 10 nucleotides align to TRBD1. The CDR3 spans 15 residues. The germline V gene has CDR1 SGHDN and CDR2 FVKESK. The junction had 7 bases not matched to a gene; V was cut back by 4 bases and J by 5 bases. CDR3 sequence: CASSRRLGQGTEAFF. The CDR3 bases are TGTGCCAGCAGCCGCCGCCTGGGACAGGGGACTGAAGCTTTCTTT.

This clonotype showed up just a few times. The chain carries TRBV19 and TRBJ1-3; D might be TRBD1 (6 bases). Looked up from germline, CDR1 is LNHDA and CDR2 is SQIVND (reference sequence). The CDR3 runs 16 residues. V was trimmed by 3 bases and J by 2 bases, leaving 14 bases between them. CDR3 residues: CASSIVGGAAGNTIYF. The CDR3 coding sequence is TGTGCCAGTAGTATTGTAGGGGGAGCGGCTGGAAACACCATATATTTT.

This clonotype was seen repeatedly, ten times or more. In DNA, the CDR3 is TGTGCCAGCAGAAAGTCAGCTCCCCATTGGGCTGAAGCTTTCTTT. This gives the protein CASRKSAPHWAEAFF. The chain carries TRBV12-3 or TRBV12-4 and TRBJ1-1; no firm D call. The V gene lost 6 bases and the J gene lost 6 bases, with 20 bases spanning the gap. This CDR3 region has 15 residues.

This clonotype was detected a few times. V and J are TRBV12-3 or TRBV12-4 and TRBJ2-2; D unresolved. The CDR3 spans 14 residues. Trimming removed 0 bases at V and 6 bases at J, with 8 bases between. The chain's CDR3 is CASSLAQPPGELFF. The CDR3 nucleotides read TGTGCCAGCAGTTTAGCACAACCTCCCGGGGAGCTGTTTTTT.

This clonotype showed up just once. This chain joins TRBV12-3 or TRBV12-4 and TRBJ2-3; 10 bases align to TRBD2. The CDR3 sequence is 16 residues long. Trimming took 2 bases from V and 5 from J; bases not matched to a gene: 7. The CDR3 region is CASSLSAGGRLDTQYF. The CDR3 DNA follows: TGTGCCAGCAGTTTATCAGCGGGAGGGCGGCTAGATACGCAGTATTTT.

The table lists this clonotype with many counts. The chain employs TRBV20-1 and TRBJ1-5; D is unresolved. Trimming cost V 6 bases and J 6 bases, with 15 bases left between them. CDR1 and CDR2 (germline): DFQATT, SNEGSKA (reference sequence). The CDR3 is 13 residues long. CDR3 DNA: TGCAGTGCGGTTGACGGGGTGGGTCAGCCCCAGCATTTT. It codes for CSAVDGVGQPQHF.